What follows are 28 T cell receptor beta chains derived from one specimen sequenced in a study of radiotherapy plus CTLA-4 blockade in lung cancer (dated by TCRdb to 2017 to 2018). Libraries were made using the immunoSEQ multiplex PCR assay. TCRdb took this table from immuneACCESS and kept in-frame rearrangements with V and J called. Such tables lack part of the clones; where checked against another copy, unresolved V genes explain under half of the gap, and the rest is unexplained. For this sample the table gives 20,000 to 30,000 clones, of which roughly 79% were detected only once. The ten largest clonotypes hold approximately 25% of the sample. The specimen was peripheral blood, collected from a patient treated with radiotherapy plus ipilimumab. Receptor source: a human donor with non-small cell lung cancer that progressed on radiotherapy plus ipilimumab.

This clone was counted once. The chain employs TRBV5-1 and TRBJ2-7; D not resolved. Looked up from germline, CDR1 is SGHRS and CDR2 is YFSETQ. With 0 bases removed from V and 7 bases from J, the gap between germline ends came to 5 bases. The CDR3 covers 11 residues. CDR3 bases: TGCGCCAGCAGCTTGGAGGAGGAGCAGTACTTC. Translation: CASSLEEEQYF.

This clone was counted only a few times. CDR3 protein: CASSLRDREIQYF. CDR3 nucleotide sequence: TGTGCCAGCAGTTTACGGGACAGGGAAATTCAGTACTTC. The chain recombines TRBV28 with TRBJ2-4; TRBD1 aligns across 9 bases. V lost 2 bases, J lost 10 bases, and 3 bases stayed unmatched. CDR1 and CDR2 from the germline V gene are MDHEN and SYDVKM. The CDR3 is 13 residues long.

The chain uses TRBV9 and TRBJ2-7; 7 nucleotides agree with TRBD1. The junction had 9 bases not matched to a gene; V was cut back by 4 bases and J by 2 bases. The CDR3 extends over 15 amino acids. Germline V lookup: CDR1 SGDLS, CDR2 YYNGEE. The CDR3 spells CASSPRQGLPYEQYF. The DNA for the CDR3 is TGTGCCAGCAGCCCTCGACAGGGCCTTCCCTACGAGCAGTACTTC.

DNA for the CDR3: TGTGCCAGCAGCTTGGGCAGGGCCACAGATACGCAGTATTTT. This sequence encodes CASSLGRATDTQYF. The chain combines TRBV5-5 with TRBJ2-3, with TRBD1 as a possible D gene (5 bases). This CDR3 has 14 residues. V dropped 0 bases and J dropped 2 bases, with 7 bases sitting between them. Germline CDR1 reads SGHKS; CDR2 reads YYEKEE (reference sequence).

The sample holds a few counts of this clone. The CDR3 sequence is CASSPRLGGYTF. The CDR3 bases are TGTGCCAGCAGCCCCCGACTTGGGGGCTACACCTTC. V is TRBV5-6 and J is TRBJ1-2; D is ambiguous. The CDR3 consists of 12 residues. Germline values: CDR1 SGHDT, CDR2 YYEEEE. The V gene lost 4 bases and the J gene lost 8 bases, with 12 bases spanning the gap. Full variable domain (rest looked up from reference TRBV5-6 and TRBJ1-2): DAGVTQSPTHLIKTRGQQVTLRCSPKSGHDTVSWYQQALGQGPQFIFQYYEEEERQRGNFPDRFSGHQFPNYSSELNVNALLLGDSALYLCASSPRLGGYTFGSGTRLTVV.

This clone showed up just a few times. This chain uses TRBV5-6 with TRBJ1-2, with D perhaps TRBD1 (5 bases). The germline V gene has CDR1 SGHDT and CDR2 YYEEEE. The CDR3 spans 16 residues. Deletions cut 3 bases from V and 0 bases from J, with 15 bases between. The DNA of the CDR3 is TGTGCCAGCAGCTCGACGGGGGGAGGGCCTAACTATGGCTACACCTTC. This sequence encodes CASSSTGGGPNYGYTF.

J is TRBJ2-7 and V is TRBV9; D is uncertain. Germline CDR1 reads SGDLS; CDR2 reads YYNGEE. The CDR3 length is 14 residues. V gave up 4 bases and J gave up 5 bases, with 16 bases separating them. The CDR3 spells CASSLDLIHHEQYF. The CDR3 DNA reads as TGTGCCAGCAGCCTGGACCTAATCCACCACGAGCAGTACTTC. Full variable domain (remainder filled in from reference TRBV9 and TRBJ2-7): DSGVTQTPKHLITATGQRVTLRCSPRSGDLSVYWYQQSLDQGLQFLIQYYNGEERAKGNILERFSAQQFPDLHSELNLSSLELGDSALYFCASSLDLIHHEQYFGPGTRLTVT.

The DNA for the CDR3 is TGTGCCAGCAGTACCACCTACGAGCAGTACTTC. It translates to CASSTTYEQYF. The chain carries TRBV25-1 and TRBJ2-7; D call uncertain. Germline CDR1 reads MGHDK; CDR2 reads SYGVNS. V was pared by 5 bases and J by 2 bases, with 4 bases between. This CDR3 region has 11 residues.

The V and J genes are TRBV6-1 and TRBJ1-2; 12 bases fit TRBD1. V dropped 6 bases and J dropped 5; count of bases not matched to a gene: 7. The germline gives CDR1 MNHNS, CDR2 SASEGT. CDR3 length: 15 amino acids. The CDR3 DNA follows: TGTGCCAGCAGGCCCGGGACAGGGGGCCTTTATGGCTACACCTTC. Translated, it gives CASRPGTGGLYGYTF.

This sequence joins TRBV10-3 and TRBJ2-7, with unresolved D. The V and J ends lost 7 bases and 2 bases respectively, with 12 bases between them. The CDR3 loop spans 13 amino acids. CDR1 ENHRY and CDR2 SYGVKD come from the germline V gene. CDR3 bases: TGTGCCATCATGAACGTGCCAGCCTACGAGCAGTACTTC. Amino acid sequence: CAIMNVPAYEQYF.

The rearrangement joins TRBV5-4 to TRBJ2-7; D unresolved. The CDR3 length is 12 residues. Germline V gene data show CDR1 as SGHNT and CDR2 as YYREEE (reference sequence). Trimming took off 4 bases at V and 6 bases at J, with 11 bases between the two ends. The DNA for the CDR3 is TGTGCCAGCAGCATGGACGCGAGCGAGCAGTACTTC. It codes for CASSMDASEQYF.

The chain couples TRBV7-3 to TRBJ2-2, with D unclear. The CDR3 consists of 14 residues. V was pared by 0 bases and J by 4 bases, with 6 bases between. Germline loops: CDR1 SGHTA, CDR2 FQGTGA. In DNA form, the CDR3 reads TGTGCCAGCAGCTTAACAGGCAGCACCGGGGAGCTGTTTTTT. This sequence encodes CASSLTGSTGELFF.

This clone was seen only a few times. The chain links TRBV5-6 to TRBJ2-7; D ambiguous. With 5 bases removed from V and 2 bases from J, the gap between germline ends came to 8 bases. Germline lookup yields CDR1 SGHDT and CDR2 YYEEEE. The CDR3 is made up of 12 amino acids. This chain's CDR3 is CASSDRAYEQYF. The CDR3, as DNA: TGTGCCAGCAGTGATCGGGCCTACGAGCAGTACTTC. Using reference TRBV5-6 and TRBJ2-7 for the parts outside the CDR3, the full variable domain is DAGVTQSPTHLIKTRGQQVTLRCSPKSGHDTVSWYQQALGQGPQFIFQYYEEEERQRGNFPDRFSGHQFPNYSSELNVNALLLGDSALYLCASSDRAYEQYFGPGTRLTVT.

This clone was counted a single time. In DNA, the CDR3 is TGTGCCTGGGATAGACTAGCGGGGGCCTACGAGCAGTACTTC. Translating gives CAWDRLAGAYEQYF. This chain uses TRBV30 with TRBJ2-7; TRBD2 aligns across 12 bases. CDR1 and CDR2 from the germline V gene are GTSNPN and SVGIG (reference sequence). J was trimmed by 2 bases and V by 5 bases; bases with no gene match: 4. The CDR3 totals 14 residues.

J is TRBJ1-4 and V is TRBV5-1; tentative D call: TRBD1 (6 bases). V gave up 0 bases and J gave up 7 bases, with 10 bases separating them. The CDR3 is 14 amino acids. Germline CDR1 and CDR2: SGHRS and YFSETQ. The CDR3 nucleotides are TGCGCCAGCAGCTTGGAGGGGGAGTTTGAAAAACTGTTTTTT. Translating gives CASSLEGEFEKLFF.

This chain links TRBV4-1 with TRBJ2-1; 9 positions match TRBD1. Germline V lookup: CDR1 MGHRA, CDR2 YSYEKL. The junction had 9 bases not matched to a gene; V was cut back by 0 bases and J by 3 bases. The CDR3 loop spans 18 amino acids. CDR3 DNA sequence: TGCGCCAGCAGCCAAGATCAGGCCCCGGGACAGGGCTACAATGAGCAGTTCTTC. It specifies CASSQDQAPGQGYNEQFF.

This sequence joins TRBV6-5 and TRBJ1-2; D not certain. V lost 5 bases to trimming and J lost 4 bases, with 14 bases between them. In germline, CDR1 is MNHEY, CDR2 SVGAGI. CDR3 length: 14 residues. The CDR3 region is CASSESPGAYGYTF. Here the CDR3 DNA reads TGTGCCAGCAGTGAGAGCCCTGGCGCCTATGGCTACACCTTC.

The chain has TRBV6-7 and TRBJ1-1; D gene uncertain. TRBV6-7 is filed as an ORF, its function uncertain. The V and J ends lost 7 bases and 3 bases respectively, with 9 bases between them. This CDR3 is built from 12 residues. CDR3 bases: TGTGCCAGCACCCAGATCGACACTGAAGCTTTCTTT. It translates to CASTQIDTEAFF.

This chain uses TRBV28 with TRBJ1-1; no clear D. Trimming pared 7 bases from V and 5 bases from J, leaving 14 bases between. CDR1 and CDR2 from the germline V gene are MDHEN and SYDVKM. The CDR3 loop spans 13 amino acids. CDR3 DNA sequence: TGTGCCAGCACTCAATCCTGGGGAACTGAAGCTTTCTTT. Amino acid sequence: CASTQSWGTEAFF.

This clone was seen only a few times. The rearrangement joins TRBV7-9 to TRBJ1-2; 10 positions agree with TRBD1. The trim removed 8 bases at V and 8 bases at J, leaving 17 bases unmatched. Germline CDR1 is SEHNR and CDR2 is FQNEAQ (reference sequence). The CDR3 length is 16 residues. CDR3 residues: CASLLGDRGPSWGYTF. The CDR3 DNA sequence: TGTGCCAGCCTCTTGGGGGACAGGGGTCCTTCCTGGGGCTACACCTTC. Variable domain in full (rest from reference TRBV7-9 and TRBJ1-2): DTGVSQNPRHKITKRGQNVTFRCDPISEHNRLYWYRQTLGQGPEFLTYFQNEAQLEKSRLLSDRFSAERPKGSFSTLEIQRTEQGDSAMYLCASLLGDRGPSWGYTFGSGTRLTVV.

This clone was seen a handful of times. The chain couples TRBV5-8 to TRBJ1-5; no firm D call. With 3 bases removed from V and 0 bases from J, the gap between germline ends came to 13 bases. The CDR3 consists of 16 residues. From germline, CDR1 is SGHTS and CDR2 YDEGEE. The CDR3 loop reads CASSSPGRISNQPQHF. The CDR3 nucleotides read TGTGCCAGCAGCTCCCCCGGACGGATTAGCAATCAGCCCCAGCATTTT. The whole variable domain, remainder taken from reference TRBV5-8 and TRBJ1-5, is EAGVTQSPTHLIKTRGQQATLRCSPISGHTSVYWYQQALGLGLQFLLWYDEGEERNRGNFPPRFSGRQFPNYSSELNVNALELEDSALYLCASSSPGRISNQPQHFGDGTRLSIL.

V is TRBV6-5 and J is TRBJ2-3; D perhaps matches TRBD2 (6 bases). The V end lost 2 bases, the J end lost 4 bases, and 10 bases lay between the germline ends. The CDR3 consists of 14 residues. Germline CDR1 is MNHEY and CDR2 is SVGAGI. In DNA, the CDR3 is TGTGCCAGCAGTTACGAGGGCGGGGCAGATACGCAGTATTTT. Its protein product is CASSYEGGADTQYF.

CDR3: CASSQDIAAADTQYF. CDR3 bases: TGTGCCAGCAGCCAAGATATTGCGGCGGCAGATACGCAGTATTTT. The V call is TRBV4-2, the J call TRBJ2-3; D is ambiguous. CDR1 LGHNA and CDR2 YNFKEQ come from the germline V gene. This CDR3 spans 15 amino acids. Trimming took 0 bases from V and 4 from J, leaving 11 bases between them.

This clone turned up a few times. The chain has TRBV18 and TRBJ1-2; TRBD1 agrees at 7 bases. Germline assignment: CDR1 KGHSH and CDR2 LQKENI. The CDR3 contains 14 residues. The ends lost 3 bases at V and 8 bases at J; junction bases unmatched: 9. The CDR3 loop reads CASSPPETGRGYTF. CDR3 nucleotides: TGTGCCAGCTCACCGCCCGAGACAGGGAGAGGCTACACCTTC.

The CDR3 spells CASSPLGQGTQETQYF. CDR3 DNA: TGTGCCAGCAGTCCTTTGGGACAGGGCACTCAAGAGACCCAGTACTTC. This chain links TRBV28 with TRBJ2-5, with 9 bases identical to TRBD1. The J segment lost 2 bases and the V segment lost 5 bases, leaving 9 bases of the junction unmatched. Germline V lookup: CDR1 MDHEN, CDR2 SYDVKM. This CDR3 comprises 16 residues.

J is TRBJ2-5 and V is TRBV28; TRBD1 is a possible D gene (8 bases). The V gene lost 5 bases and the J gene lost 5 bases, with 15 bases spanning the gap. Germline lookup yields CDR1 MDHEN and CDR2 SYDVKM. This CDR3 comprises 14 residues. The DNA for the CDR3 is TGTGCCAGCAGTAATAACAGGGGGGGGGAGACCCAGTACTTC. This sequence encodes CASSNNRGGETQYF.

This clone was seen only once. This chain links TRBV4-3 with TRBJ1-2, with TRBD1 as a possible D gene (5 bases). The V gene's germline CDR1 is LGHNA and CDR2 YSLEER. The V end was cut by 0 bases, the J end by 2 bases, with 13 bases between. This CDR3 spans 16 amino acids. CDR3 sequence: CASSQDPQGSNYGYTF. The CDR3 DNA reads TGCGCCAGCAGCCAAGATCCCCAGGGCAGCAACTATGGCTACACCTTC.

This clone was counted a single time. The chain links TRBV18 to TRBJ2-6; D remains ambiguous. The germline V and J ends were trimmed by 3 bases and 13 bases, with 10 bases remaining between them. Germline V gene data show CDR1 as KGHSH and CDR2 as LQKENI. The CDR3 sequence is 12 residues long. DNA of the CDR3: TGTGCCAGCTCACCGGCAGACGCGGTCCTGACTTTC. Translating it yields CASSPADAVLTF.